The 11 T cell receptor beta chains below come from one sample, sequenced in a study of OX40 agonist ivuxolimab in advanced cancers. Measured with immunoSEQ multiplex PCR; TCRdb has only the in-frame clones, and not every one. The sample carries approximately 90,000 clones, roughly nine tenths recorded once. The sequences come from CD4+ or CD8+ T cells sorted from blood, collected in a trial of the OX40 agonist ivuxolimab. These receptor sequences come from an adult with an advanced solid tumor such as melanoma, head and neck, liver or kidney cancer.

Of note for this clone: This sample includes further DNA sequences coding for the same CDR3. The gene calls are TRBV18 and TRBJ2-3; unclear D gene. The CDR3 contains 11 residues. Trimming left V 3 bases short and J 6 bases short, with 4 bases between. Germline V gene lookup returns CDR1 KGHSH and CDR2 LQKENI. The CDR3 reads CASSPADTQYF. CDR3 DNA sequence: TGTGCCAGCTCACCGGCGGATACGCAGTATTTT.

This CDR3 reads CASSFGAGGEETQYF. The CDR3 coding sequence is TGTGCCAGCAGCTTCGGCGCGGGGGGCGAAGAGACCCAGTACTTC. This chain uses TRBV7-6 with TRBJ2-5, with 8 nucleotides matching TRBD2. CDR1 is SGHVS, CDR2 FNYEAQ, per germline. The CDR3 is 15 residues long. Trimming cost V 3 bases and J 3 bases; bases outside gene matches: 6.

As DNA, the CDR3 is TGTGCCATAGCGGGGGTCTACAATGAGCAGTTCTTC. Residues: CAIAGVYNEQFF. The genes are TRBV6-1 and TRBJ2-1; 9 positions agree with TRBD2. Germline V gene data show CDR1 as MNHNS and CDR2 as SASEGT. V lost 10 bases, J lost 3 bases, and 1 base stayed unmatched. CDR3 length: 12 residues.

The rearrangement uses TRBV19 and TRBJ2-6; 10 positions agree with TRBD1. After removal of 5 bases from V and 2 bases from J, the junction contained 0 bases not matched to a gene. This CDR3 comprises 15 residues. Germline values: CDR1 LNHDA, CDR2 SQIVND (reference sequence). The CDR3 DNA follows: TGTGCCAGTAGTGACAGGGGGCCTGGGGCCAACGTCCTGACTTTC. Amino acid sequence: CASSDRGPGANVLTF.

The CDR3 loop reads CASSLAALYNEQFF. The CDR3 nucleotides are TGTGCCAGCAGCTTAGCAGCTCTATACAATGAGCAGTTCTTC. V usage is TRBV7-9 and J usage is TRBJ2-1; D uncertain. With 0 bases removed from V and 4 bases from J, the gap between germline ends came to 7 bases. Germline V gene sequence: CDR1 SEHNR, CDR2 FQNEAQ (reference sequence). The CDR3 has 14 residues.

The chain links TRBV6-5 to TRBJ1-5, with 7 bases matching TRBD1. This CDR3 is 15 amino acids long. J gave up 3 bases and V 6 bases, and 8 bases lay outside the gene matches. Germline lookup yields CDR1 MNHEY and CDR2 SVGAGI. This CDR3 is CASSPRGNSNQPQHF. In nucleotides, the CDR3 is TGTGCCAGCAGCCCCAGGGGGAATTCCAATCAGCCCCAGCATTTT.

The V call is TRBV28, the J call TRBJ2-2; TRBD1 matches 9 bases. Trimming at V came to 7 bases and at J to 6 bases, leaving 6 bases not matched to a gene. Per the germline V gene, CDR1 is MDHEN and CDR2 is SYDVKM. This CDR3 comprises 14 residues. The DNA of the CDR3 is TGTGCCAGCAATAGGGACAGGGCCTCCGGGGAGCTGTTTTTT. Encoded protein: CASNRDRASGELFF.

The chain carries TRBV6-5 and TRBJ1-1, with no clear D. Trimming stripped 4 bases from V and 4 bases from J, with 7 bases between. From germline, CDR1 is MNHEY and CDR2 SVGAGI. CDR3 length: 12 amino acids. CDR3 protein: CASSSSGTEAFF. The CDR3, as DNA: TGTGCCAGCAGTTCGTCCGGCACTGAAGCTTTCTTT.

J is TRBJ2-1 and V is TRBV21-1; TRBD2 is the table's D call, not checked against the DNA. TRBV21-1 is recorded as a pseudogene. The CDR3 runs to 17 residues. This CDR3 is CASSQWTSGRKNNEQFF. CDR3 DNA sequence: TGTGCCAGCAGCCAATGGACTAGCGGGAGAAAGAACAATGAGCAGTTCTTC.

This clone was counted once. The CDR3 is CSVVVTSGRAEQYF. DNA of the CDR3: TGCAGCGTTGTTGTCACTAGCGGGAGGGCCGAGCAGTACTTC. V gene TRBV29-1 combines with J gene TRBJ2-7; TRBD2 matches 13 bases. V was clipped by 4 bases and J by 6 bases; unmatched bases: 6. Germline loops: CDR1 SQVTM, CDR2 ANQGSEA. The CDR3 spans 14 residues.

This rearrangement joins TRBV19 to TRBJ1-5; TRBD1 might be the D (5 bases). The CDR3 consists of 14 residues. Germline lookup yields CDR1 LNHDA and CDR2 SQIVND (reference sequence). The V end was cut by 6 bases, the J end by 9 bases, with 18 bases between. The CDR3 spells CASRSNSAGRPQHF. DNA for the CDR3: TGTGCCAGTAGATCCAACTCTGCAGGGCGGCCCCAGCATTTT.